The T cell receptor beta chain under discussion was sequenced for a study of blood T cells in healthy people across ages. General study points: Significant beta diversity loss was already apparent by age approximately 37, declining roughly linearly. When set beside aged donors, long-lived donors presented more naive CD4+ cells and higher diversity.

Germline V gene lookup returns CDR1 LGHNT and CDR2 FRNRAP. The CDR3 runs 18 residues. Trimming removed 5 bases from V and 5 bases from J; junction bases left unmatched: 11. A remark on this clonotype: Its antigen is currently unknown.

The authors ran a second PCR of about 6 to 11 cycles using a sample-barcoded 5' primer and a J-beta primer mix. Per sample, CDR3-containing paired-end reads numbered at least 2.5 million. MiXCR, run by TCRdb on the 5' RACE reads, gives a single entry per CDR3 protein. The sample shows hundreds of thousands of distinct CDR3 sequences, roughly 45% of them seen only once. The chain links TRBV12-5 to TRBJ2-5, with 16 positions matching TRBD2. This TCR was recovered from an older woman in good health. The sequenced sample consisted of blood. In DNA, the CDR3 is TGTGCTAGTGGTCTCGCCCCGGGACTAGCGGGAGGGTACGAGACCCAGTACTTC. Its translation is CASGLAPGLAGGYETQYF.